A single sample is the source of the 26 T cell receptor beta chains below, sequenced in a study of PD-1 blockade in classical Hodgkin lymphoma (dated by TCRdb to the early 2020s). The time point label corresponds to: cycle 4 day 1 (C4D1), after 5 to 7 weeks of nivolumab. Every trial patient had relapsed following autologous stem cell transplantation, and prior brentuximab vedotin exposure was what differed among cohorts A, B and C. Magnetic negative selection with a Miltenyi CD4+ T cell isolation kit was used to purify CD4+ T cells from thawed PBMCs. The library was obtained by the immunoSEQ multiplex PCR assay. TCRdb provides this immuneACCESS table in a form limited to in-frame rearrangements. Some clones are lacking; in checked studies, under half of them reflect an unresolved V gene, and why the rest are absent is not known. The sample table contains 25,000 to 35,000 clones; only one count was recorded for roughly four fifths of them. The ten largest clones take up under 1% of the sample.

The input for sequencing was CD4+ T cells from blood, taken before the fourth cycle of nivolumab. These receptors originate from a human donor with classical Hodgkin lymphoma.

V is TRBV5-1 and J is TRBJ2-5, with D unclear. This CDR3 spans 13 amino acids. V lost 4 bases and J 4 bases, leaving 11 bases between the germline ends. The V gene's germline CDR1 is SGHRS and CDR2 YFSETQ. Here the CDR3 DNA reads TGCGCCAGCAGCCGCAGATCGAGAGAGACCCAGTACTTC. As protein: CASSRRSRETQYF.

This chain joins TRBV29-1 and TRBJ2-5, with no clear D. The J call may be faulty, since TRBJ2-7 better matches the DNA end. The CDR3 loop spans 12 amino acids. CDR1 and CDR2 (germline): SQVTM, ANQGSEA. The CDR3 region has the DNA TGCAGCATTGCCACGGACGGCTACGAGCAGTACTTC. The encoded protein is CSIATDGYEQYF.

J is TRBJ2-5 and V is TRBV19; tentatively, D is TRBD2 (6 bases). CDR1 and CDR2 from the germline V gene are LNHDA and SQIVND (reference sequence). Trimming shortened V by 7 bases and J by 5 bases, and 23 bases separated the two germline ends. The CDR3 length is 16 residues. The CDR3 is CASTRRAEGRPETQYF. DNA for the CDR3: TGTGCCAGTACCCGTCGGGCGGAGGGGCGGCCGGAGACCCAGTACTTC. The whole variable domain, filled in from reference TRBV19 and TRBJ2-5, reads DGGITQSPKYLFRKEGQNVTLSCEQNLNHDAMYWYRQDPGQGLRLIYYSQIVNDFQKGDIAEGYSVSREKKESFPLTVTSAQKNPTAFYLCASTRRAEGRPETQYFGPGTRLLVL.

On this clone itself: At one boundary the junction diverges from the germline segment, which might be a read error. The chain carries TRBV29-1 and TRBJ1-2, with TRBD1 identical over 7 bases. This CDR3 is built from 14 residues. CDR1 SQVTM and CDR2 ANQGSEA come from the germline V gene. The CDR3 region has the DNA TGCAGCGTCGAAGGGACAGCCAATAACTATGGCTACACCTTC. Its protein is CSVEGTANNYGYTF.

The genes are TRBV5-1 and TRBJ1-3, with D possibly TRBD1 on 6 matching bases. With 0 bases removed from V and 3 bases from J, the gap between germline ends came to 19 bases. This CDR3 contains 18 residues. The germline V gene has CDR1 SGHRS and CDR2 YFSETQ. CDR3 in DNA: TGCGCCAGCAGCTTGGAAGGTGTAGGAGGGGGTGTTGGAAACACCATATATTTT. This encodes CASSLEGVGGGVGNTIYF. Full variable domain (remainder filled in from reference TRBV5-1 and TRBJ1-3): KAGVTQTPRYLIKTRGQQVTLSCSPISGHRSVSWYQQTPGQGLQFLFEYFSETQRNKGNFPGRFSGRQFSNSRSEMNVSTLELGDSALYLCASSLEGVGGGVGNTIYFGEGSWLTVV.

The rearrangement links TRBV9 to TRBJ2-3; the D gene is possibly TRBD2 (7 bases). The CDR3 sequence is 17 residues long. Trimming stripped 0 bases from V and 0 bases from J, with 14 bases between. Germline V CDR1 and CDR2: SGDLS, YYNGEE. As DNA, the CDR3 is TGTGCCAGCAGCGTAGAGATCGGGGGGCCGAGCACAGATACGCAGTATTTT. Its translation: CASSVEIGGPSTDTQYF.

Only one count was recorded for this clone. The chain carries TRBV18 and TRBJ1-2; D perhaps matches TRBD1 (6 bases). There are 12 residues in the CDR3. Germline V gives CDR1 KGHSH, CDR2 LQKENI. V lost 4 bases and J lost 6, with 9 bases in between. The CDR3 DNA is TGTGCCAGCTCACAGGACAGTGATGGCTACACCTTC. Translated: CASSQDSDGYTF. Looking up the rest from reference TRBV18 and TRBJ1-2 gives the full variable domain: NAGVMQNPRHLVRRRGQEARLRCSPMKGHSHVYWYRQLPEEGLKFMVYLQKENIIDESGMPKERFSAEFPKEGPSILRIQQVVRGDSAAYFCASSQDSDGYTFGSGTRLTVV.

The chain joins TRBV19 to TRBJ1-1, with TRBD1 identical over 7 bases. The ends lost 6 bases at V and 3 bases at J; junction bases unmatched: 7. Looked up from germline, CDR1 is LNHDA and CDR2 is SQIVND (reference sequence). The CDR3 has 14 amino acids. CDR3 in DNA: TGTGCCAGTAGGACGGGACAGCGGGACACTGAAGCTTTCTTT. The encoded protein is CASRTGQRDTEAFF.

The chain recombines TRBV6-5 with TRBJ2-5, with D unresolved. Germline CDR1 MNHEY, CDR2 SVGAGI. This CDR3 is 14 amino acids long. V shed 2 bases and J shed 5 bases, with 12 bases lying between them. This CDR3 reads CASSYGITSETQYF. The CDR3 nucleotides are TGTGCCAGCAGTTACGGGATAACTTCCGAGACCCAGTACTTC.

The chain recombines TRBV29-1 with TRBJ1-4; weak D call: TRBD1 (6 bases). V lost 4 bases to trimming and J lost 2 bases, with 14 bases between them. This CDR3 spans 15 amino acids. Per germline, CDR1 SQVTM and CDR2 ANQGSEA. CDR3: CSVAGAGATNEKLFF. The CDR3 nucleotides read TGCAGCGTTGCAGGGGCGGGGGCGACTAATGAAAAACTGTTTTTT. Filled out from reference TRBV29-1 and TRBJ1-4, the complete variable domain reads SAVISQKPSRDICQRGTSLTIQCQVDSQVTMMFWYRQQPGQSLTLIATANQGSEATYESGFVIDKFPISRPNLTFSTLTVSNMSPEDSSIYLCSVAGAGATNEKLFFGSGTQLSVL.

This rearrangement joins TRBV5-4 to TRBJ1-4, with TRBD1 matching 8 bases. V gave up 3 bases and J gave up 8 bases; unmatched junction bases: 12. Germline V gives CDR1 SGHNT, CDR2 YYREEE (reference sequence). There are 16 residues in the CDR3. The CDR3 nucleotides are TGTGCCAGCAGCTCATCTTCCACAGGGGGGGACGAAAAACTGTTTTTT. Protein sequence: CASSSSSTGGDEKLFF.

In the case of this clone: Other DNA sequences in this sample translate to the same CDR3. The V gene is TRBV2, the J gene TRBJ2-7; the D gene is possibly TRBD1 (5 bases). The ends were cut back, 6 bases at V and 3 bases at J, with 9 bases in the middle. The CDR3 sequence is 12 residues long. CDR1 is SNHLY, CDR2 FYNNEI, per germline. The CDR3 sequence is CASSADSYEQYF. In nucleotides, the CDR3 is TGTGCCAGCAGCGCTGACAGCTACGAGCAGTACTTC.

The rearrangement joins TRBV5-1 to TRBJ2-3; D uncertain. The CDR3 consists of 14 residues. Trimming took 2 bases from V and 0 from J, leaving 7 bases between them. CDR1 and CDR2 (germline): SGHRS, YFSETQ. The CDR3 here is CASSFGWSTDTQYF. The CDR3 DNA sequence: TGCGCCAGCAGCTTTGGATGGAGCACAGATACGCAGTATTTT.

The chain couples TRBV28 to TRBJ1-5; D possibly corresponds to TRBD1 (5 bases). V lost 2 bases to trimming and J lost 2 bases, with 7 bases between them. This CDR3 is built from 14 residues. From germline, CDR1 is MDHEN and CDR2 SYDVKM. The CDR3 loop is CASSLGGGNQPQHF. CDR3 nucleotide sequence: TGTGCCAGCAGTTTAGGGGGGGGCAATCAGCCCCAGCATTTT.

V is TRBV5-1 and J is TRBJ2-6; 7 bases fit TRBD1. The CDR3 spans 19 residues. Germline loops: CDR1 SGHRS, CDR2 YFSETQ. V dropped 1 base and J dropped 4; count of bases not matched to a gene: 14. The DNA for the CDR3 is TGCGCCAGCAGCTTGTACGTCGGACAGGCGAGCTCGGGGGCCAACGTCCTGACTTTC. It yields the protein CASSLYVGQASSGANVLTF.

The rearrangement links TRBV11-2 to TRBJ1-1; TRBD1 aligns across 10 bases. Germline lookup yields CDR1 SGHAT and CDR2 FQNNGV. The CDR3 consists of 15 residues. Losses at the gene ends were 5 bases for V and 6 bases for J; bases not matched to a gene: 9. CDR3 sequence: CASSLRQGAGAEAFF. The CDR3 nucleotides are TGTGCCAGCAGCCTTAGACAGGGGGCAGGGGCTGAAGCTTTCTTT.

In DNA, the CDR3 is TGTGCCAGTAGCAGGGACAGGGTCACAGATACGCAGTATTTT. This translates into CASSRDRVTDTQYF. The chain has TRBV19 and TRBJ2-3, with TRBD1 identical over 9 bases. This CDR3 comprises 14 residues. In germline, CDR1 is LNHDA, CDR2 SQIVND (reference sequence). Trimming cost V 6 bases and J 2 bases; bases outside gene matches: 3.

The chain recombines TRBV7-9 with TRBJ2-2, with 7 bases identical to TRBD1. Germline loops: CDR1 SEHNR, CDR2 FQNEAQ (reference sequence). V was clipped by 2 bases and J by 4 bases; unmatched bases: 4. This CDR3 is built from 15 residues. The CDR3 DNA reads TGTGCCAGCAGCTTAAGGCCAGGGGGCACCGGGGAGCTGTTTTTT. It translates to CASSLRPGGTGELFF.

V gene TRBV4-3 combines with J gene TRBJ2-3; D perhaps matches TRBD2 (6 bases). Between the trimmed V and J ends, which lost 1 base and 0 bases, there was a span of 11 bases. The CDR3 is 16 residues long. The germline gives CDR1 LGHNA, CDR2 YSLEER. The DNA of the CDR3 is TGCGCCAGCAGCCAAGGGTCCGGGGGTAGCACAGATACGCAGTATTTT. Its protein is CASSQGSGGSTDTQYF.

The V gene is TRBV7-9, the J gene TRBJ1-4; no clear D. Germline-derived CDR1 and CDR2 are SEHNR and FQNEAQ (reference sequence). Deletions cut 1 base from V and 5 bases from J, with 11 bases between. This CDR3 region has 15 residues. CDR3 sequence reads: CASSLDRALNEKLFF. DNA of the CDR3: TGTGCCAGCAGCTTAGATAGGGCCCTCAATGAAAAACTGTTTTTT.

The J gene is TRBJ2-2, the V gene TRBV11-2, with 11 bases identical to TRBD2. CDR1 SGHAT and CDR2 FQNNGV come from the germline V gene. V was pared by 2 bases and J by 3 bases, with 8 bases of the junction left unmatched. This CDR3 has 18 amino acids. CDR3 sequence (DNA): TGTGCCAGCAGCTTAACCCAAACTAGCGGGGGTGACACCGGGGAGCTGTTTTTT. Protein product: CASSLTQTSGGDTGELFF.

This chain uses TRBV15 with TRBJ2-5; D gene unclear. Per germline, CDR1 LNHNV and CDR2 YYDKDF (reference sequence). The CDR3 spans 13 residues. Trimming left V 0 bases short and J 2 bases short, with 4 bases between. The CDR3 spells CATSRDLQETQYF. The CDR3 DNA is TGTGCCACCAGCAGAGACTTGCAAGAGACCCAGTACTTC.

This rearrangement joins TRBV10-3 to TRBJ2-3, with D perhaps matching TRBD2 (7 bases). The CDR3 loop spans 14 amino acids. The germline V gene encodes CDR1 ENHRY and CDR2 SYGVKD. Trimming pared 6 bases from V and 2 bases from J, leaving 12 bases between. The CDR3 bases are TGTGCCATCAGAGGCGGGGGCTCCACAGATACGCAGTATTTT. Protein: CAIRGGGSTDTQYF.

The V gene is TRBV18, the J gene TRBJ1-1; 7 bases map to TRBD1. Losses at the gene ends were 2 bases for V and 2 bases for J; bases not matched to a gene: 5. The CDR3 runs 15 residues. Germline CDR1 reads KGHSH; CDR2 reads LQKENI. The CDR3 DNA sequence: TGTGCCAGCTCACCAATCGGGACAGTAAACACTGAAGCTTTCTTT. This codes for CASSPIGTVNTEAFF.

This rearrangement joins TRBV30 to TRBJ1-3; D might be TRBD1 (5 bases). The V gene's germline CDR1 is GTSNPN and CDR2 SVGIG (reference sequence). The ends were cut back, 6 bases at V and 0 bases at J, with 9 bases in the middle. This CDR3 contains 13 residues. CDR3 DNA sequence: TGTGCCTGTAACCAGGGCTCTGGAAACACCATATATTTT. Translated: CACNQGSGNTIYF.

The sample holds one count of this clone. The chain employs TRBV25-1 and TRBJ2-3; maybe TRBD2 (5 bases). V lost 4 bases, J lost 4 bases, and 15 bases lay in between. Per germline, CDR1 MGHDK and CDR2 SYGVNS. CDR3 length: 15 residues. CDR3 DNA sequence: TGTGCCAGCAGTGCCCGGGAACCCACCCCAGATACGCAGTATTTT. Amino acids: CASSAREPTPDTQYF.